A single sample gave rise to the 8 T cell receptor beta chains below, sequenced in a study of control samples from healthy donors and cancer patients. Method: immunoSEQ multiplex PCR; TCRdb's copy keeps in-frame clones and lacks some. The sample has tens of thousands of clones; roughly 91% are singletons. The specimen was PBMCs. All receptors derive from a man between 45 and 60 years old with lung cancer.

The rearrangement joins TRBV16 to TRBJ1-5; weak D call: TRBD1 (5 bases). The CDR3 is 16 amino acids. Germline V lookup: CDR1 KGHSY, CDR2 FQNENV. V was cut by 4 bases and J by 1 base, with 14 bases left in between. The CDR3 is CASSPRGEGSNQPQHF. The CDR3 DNA is TGTGCCAGCAGCCCCCGGGGGGAGGGAAGCAATCAGCCCCAGCATTTT.

The chain employs TRBV7-2 and TRBJ2-5, with a weak D call TRBD1 (6 bases). Trimming pared 0 bases from V and 4 bases from J, leaving 9 bases between. The CDR3 covers 14 residues. Germline V gene sequence: CDR1 SGHTA, CDR2 FQGNSA. The CDR3 sequence: CASSLAGRGETQYF. The CDR3 nucleotides are TGTGCCAGCAGCTTAGCGGGCAGGGGAGAGACCCAGTACTTC.

This chain joins TRBV29-1 and TRBJ1-6; a weak D match, TRBD1 (6 bases). V shed 4 bases and J shed 7 bases, with 11 bases lying between them. The CDR3 runs to 13 residues. CDR1 SQVTM and CDR2 ANQGSEA come from the germline V gene. CDR3 sequence: CSVGTGHNSPLHF. Here the CDR3 DNA reads TGCAGCGTTGGTACAGGGCACAATTCACCCCTCCACTTT. Full variable domain (rest looked up from reference TRBV29-1 and TRBJ1-6): SAVISQKPSRDICQRGTSLTIQCQVDSQVTMMFWYRQQPGQSLTLIATANQGSEATYESGFVIDKFPISRPNLTFSTLTVSNMSPEDSSIYLCSVGTGHNSPLHFGNGTRLTVT.

The chain joins TRBV4-3 to TRBJ1-6; 8 bases agree with TRBD1. Trimming cost V 2 bases and J 7 bases; bases outside gene matches: 10. Germline CDR1 and CDR2: LGHNA and YSLEER. The CDR3 contains 17 residues. The CDR3 region has the DNA TGCGCCAGCAGCCAACAGACAGGGGCGTCCAGGAATTCACCCCTCCACTTT. Translating it yields CASSQQTGASRNSPLHF.

The chain has TRBV5-1 and TRBJ2-2, with 8 bases matching TRBD1. The V gene end was trimmed by 2 bases and the J gene end by 1 base; junction bases not matched to a gene: 4. From germline, CDR1 is SGHRS and CDR2 YFSETQ. This CDR3 comprises 16 residues. Written as DNA, the CDR3 is TGCGCCAGCAGCTTCCTCGGGACAGGGAACACCGGGGAGCTGTTTTTT. Protein: CASSFLGTGNTGELFF.

This CDR3 reads CASRQDRANTGELFF. CDR3 sequence (DNA): TGTGCCAGCAGGCAGGACAGGGCGAACACCGGGGAGCTGTTTTTT. The chain recombines TRBV2 with TRBJ2-2; 8 nucleotides line up with TRBD1. CDR1 and CDR2 from the germline V gene are SNHLY and FYNNEI. Trimming took 6 bases from V and 0 from J; bases not matched to a gene: 3. The CDR3 loop spans 15 amino acids.

The CDR3 loop reads CASGPTVENTEAFF. The CDR3 coding sequence is TGTGCCAGCGGTCCGACCGTGGAGAACACTGAAGCTTTCTTT. This sequence joins TRBV3-1 (or the pseudogene TRBV3-2) and TRBJ1-1, with D unresolved. The V end lost 8 bases, the J end lost 1 base, and 14 bases lay between the germline ends. This CDR3 is built from 14 residues. CDR1 is LGHDT and CDR2 is YNNKEL in the germline V gene (reference sequence).

The rearrangement joins TRBV5-1 to TRBJ2-1; 7 nucleotides line up with TRBD1. Germline CDR1 and CDR2: SGHRS and YFSETQ. With V trimmed by 4 bases and J by 8 bases, 12 bases remained unmatched. The CDR3 runs 15 residues. This CDR3 reads CASSPSGGSMDEQFF. The CDR3 DNA reads as TGCGCCAGCAGCCCCTCAGGGGGTTCTATGGATGAGCAGTTCTTC.